These 30 T cell receptor beta chains originate from one sample sequenced in a study of blood T cells in healthy people across ages. Primers used in a second PCR of about 7 to 12 cycles were a sample-barcoded 5' primer and a J-beta primer mix. A single record per CDR3 protein comes from TCRdb applying MiXCR to the 5' RACE reads. The table records some 1,000,000 distinct CDR3 sequences, roughly 24% of them present only once. The same sample was also studied in work on T cells of mothers and their children.

Sequencing used blood. These receptors were taken from a girl aged 2 to 9 in good health.

V is TRBV29-1 and J is TRBJ2-3, with D perhaps being TRBD1 or TRBD2 (5 bases each). The germline V gene has CDR1 SQVTM and CDR2 ANQGSEA. V was shortened by 3 bases and J by 4 bases, with 17 bases between the two germline ends. This CDR3 has 15 residues. The CDR3 coding sequence is TGCAGCGTTGAGTTTAGGGGCCGTAGCGCAGATACGCAGTATTTT. This codes for CSVEFRGRSADTQYF.

In its sample, this clonotype was seen a few times. Here the CDR3 DNA reads TGTGCCAGCAGCTTACTCGGGAGCCCCACAGATACGCAGTATTTT. Encoded protein: CASSLLGSPTDTQYF. V is TRBV7-9 and J is TRBJ2-3, with a weak D call TRBD2 (6 bases). Germline CDR1 SEHNR, CDR2 FQNEAQ (reference sequence). The V gene lost 2 bases and the J gene lost 2 bases, with 11 bases spanning the gap. The CDR3 extends over 15 amino acids.

This clonotype was observed a few times. The chain links TRBV5-1 to TRBJ1-2, with a tentative D call TRBD1 (5 bases). CDR3 length: 15 amino acids. From germline, CDR1 is SGHRS and CDR2 YFSETQ. V lost 2 bases and J lost 8, with 19 bases in between. CDR3 sequence (DNA): TGCGCCAGCAGCTTCGGGACGCAGGGCCCATACGGCTACACCTTC. Amino acid sequence: CASSFGTQGPYGYTF.

J is TRBJ2-5 and V is TRBV28, with 8 bases fitting TRBD2. Trimming at V came to 4 bases and at J to 4 bases, leaving 14 bases not matched to a gene. Germline V gene data show CDR1 as MDHEN and CDR2 as SYDVKM. This CDR3 spans 17 amino acids. The CDR3 sequence: CASSSPRTGGLGETQYF. The DNA of the CDR3 is TGTGCCAGCAGTTCCCCGCGGACGGGAGGGCTGGGAGAGACCCAGTACTTC.

This chain links TRBV12-3 or TRBV12-4 with TRBJ2-3; D may be TRBD2 (6 bases). V was clipped by 3 bases and J by 3 bases, with 16 bases between them. The CDR3 runs to 16 residues. The DNA for the CDR3 is TGTGCCAGCAGTTTGTTAGCCGGACTACAAACAGATACGCAGTATTTT. Translating it yields CASSLLAGLQTDTQYF.

This clonotype has only a few counts. At one end, the junction sequence differs from germline, possibly due to a read error. The rearrangement links TRBV9 to TRBJ2-2, with 10 nucleotides matching TRBD2. Per germline, CDR1 SGDLS and CDR2 YYNGEE. The CDR3 runs 17 residues. CDR3 sequence reads: CASSVDGGLAKTGELFF. CDR3 nucleotides: TGTGCCAGCAGCGTAGATGGGGGACTAGCGAAGACCGGGGAGCTGTTTTTT.

This clonotype was observed a handful of times. J is TRBJ2-1 and V is TRBV20-1, with TRBD1 identical over 7 bases. The trim removed 1 base at V and 5 bases at J, leaving 14 bases unmatched. The germline V gene has CDR1 DFQATT and CDR2 SNEGSKA (reference sequence). The length of the CDR3 is 17 residues. The CDR3 DNA sequence: TGCAGTGCTAGAGGGACAGGAGGAGACCTGAGGCACAATGAGCAGTTCTTC. Amino acid sequence: CSARGTGGDLRHNEQFF.

V and J are TRBV5-6 and TRBJ2-5, with a weak D call TRBD2 (7 bases). The J call may be in error: the DNA end matches TRBJ2-7 better. This CDR3 has 14 residues. Germline values: CDR1 SGHDT, CDR2 YYEEEE. Here the CDR3 reads CASSGGAATNEQYF. The CDR3 DNA follows: TGTGCCAGCAGCGGGGGGGCGGCTACCAACGAGCAGTACTTC.

J is TRBJ2-3 and V is TRBV12-3 or TRBV12-4, with TRBD2 identical over 7 bases. The CDR3 is made up of 14 amino acids. The J segment lost 2 bases and the V segment lost 7 bases, leaving 6 bases of the junction unmatched. In nucleotides, the CDR3 is TGTGCCAGCACCGAGACTAGCCTCACAGATACGCAGTATTTT. It is translated as CASTETSLTDTQYF.

This clonotype was counted between two and nine times. The chain is built from TRBV29-1 and TRBJ1-1; D ambiguous. The CDR3 is made up of 11 amino acids. V shed 6 bases and J shed 4 bases, with 9 bases lying between them. CDR1 and CDR2 (germline): SQVTM, ANQGSEA. In nucleotides, the CDR3 is TGCAGCGTCCCGGGGAGCACTGAAGCTTTCTTT. Its protein product is CSVPGSTEAFF.

This clonotype has more than one count but fewer than ten. J is TRBJ1-5 and V is TRBV20-1, with 8 bases lining up with TRBD1. The J segment lost 2 bases and the V segment lost 6 bases, leaving 3 bases of the junction unmatched. CDR3 length: 13 amino acids. Germline values: CDR1 DFQATT, CDR2 SNEGSKA (reference sequence). CDR3 in DNA: TGCAGTGCAACGACAGGGGGCAATCAGCCCCAGCATTTT. Translated, it gives CSATTGGNQPQHF.

A note on this clonotype: Being one base from a much bigger clone, this may be a read error. The V gene is TRBV29-1, the J gene TRBJ1-1; no clear D gene. Trimming cost V 4 bases and J 4 bases, with 4 bases left between them. This CDR3 has 10 residues. The germline gives CDR1 SQVTM, CDR2 ANQGSEA. The chain's CDR3 is CSVGATEAFF. The CDR3 bases are TGCAGCGTTGGAGCCACTGAAGCTTTCTTT.

This clonotype was picked up a small number of times. This chain connects TRBV2 to TRBJ2-1; a weak D match, TRBD2 (6 bases). The CDR3 sequence is 15 residues long. V lost 6 bases and J lost 0, with 12 bases in between. Germline CDR1 SNHLY, CDR2 FYNNEI. CDR3 nucleotide sequence: TGTGCCAGCAGGGCTCTCGGGAGCTCCTACAATGAGCAGTTCTTC. Its protein product is CASRALGSSYNEQFF.

This clonotype was detected only a few times. This chain connects TRBV10-3 to TRBJ2-3, with unresolved D. Trimming cost V 2 bases and J 0 bases, with 3 bases left between them. The length of the CDR3 is 13 residues. CDR1 and CDR2 from the germline V gene are ENHRY and SYGVKD. CDR3 amino acids: CAISERSTDTQYF. CDR3 in DNA: TGTGCCATCAGTGAGAGGAGCACAGATACGCAGTATTTT.

This clonotype occurred a few times. The V and J genes are TRBV10-3 and TRBJ2-7, with 9 bases aligning to TRBD2. This CDR3 is built from 16 residues. CDR1 and CDR2 (germline): ENHRY, SYGVKD. The J segment lost 4 bases and the V segment lost 6 bases, leaving 13 bases of the junction unmatched. The CDR3 region is CAISPGGSGRSYEQYF. The CDR3 region has the DNA TGTGCCATCAGCCCCGGGGGTAGCGGGAGATCTTACGAGCAGTACTTC.

This clonotype has just a few counts. The rearrangement joins TRBV6-1 to TRBJ2-7; D is ambiguous. CDR1 is MNHNS, CDR2 SASEGT, per germline. Trimming stripped 6 bases from V and 4 bases from J, with 7 bases between. The CDR3 totals 11 residues. CDR3 bases: TGTGCCAGCAGGATAAATTACGAGCAGTACTTC. Its translation: CASRINYEQYF.

This clonotype was detected only a few times. The chain links TRBV28 to TRBJ2-7, with D perhaps being TRBD1 or TRBD2 (5 bases each). The CDR3 runs to 16 residues. With 6 bases removed from V and 2 bases from J, the gap between germline ends came to 20 bases. Germline V gene sequence: CDR1 MDHEN, CDR2 SYDVKM. This CDR3 is CASRGIVGPSPYEQYF. CDR3 DNA sequence: TGTGCCAGCAGGGGAATAGTGGGACCCTCGCCCTACGAGCAGTACTTC. The entire variable domain, with the rest obtained from reference TRBV28 and TRBJ2-7, is as follows: DVKVTQSSRYLVKRTGEKVFLECVQDMDHENMFWYRQDPGLGLRLIYFSYDVKMKEKGDIPEGYSVSREKKERFSLILESASTNQTSMYLCASRGIVGPSPYEQYFGPGTRLTVT.

The chain carries TRBV6-2 or TRBV6-3 and TRBJ2-7, with D possibly matching TRBD1 (6 bases). Trimming removed 7 bases at V and 2 bases at J, with 9 bases between. This CDR3 has 12 amino acids. From germline, CDR1 is MNHEY and CDR2 SVGEGT. The CDR3: CASNGQPYEQYF. The CDR3 region has the DNA TGTGCCAGCAACGGACAGCCCTACGAGCAGTACTTC.

The V gene is TRBV11-3, the J gene TRBJ2-7, with 11 bases matching TRBD2. The DNA end is a closer match to TRBJ2-1, so the J assignment may be wrong. CDR1 and CDR2 (germline): SGHNT, YENEEA. CDR3 length: 14 residues. CDR3 nucleotides: TGTGCCAGCAGCGGTAGCGGGGGGGCCGATGAGCAGTTCTTC. Residues: CASSGSGGADEQFF.

This clonotype was observed a few times. The chain couples TRBV7-2 to TRBJ2-2; D unresolved. Trimming pared 5 bases from V and 0 bases from J, leaving 10 bases between. In germline, CDR1 is SGHTA, CDR2 FQGNSA. CDR3 length: 15 residues. The DNA for the CDR3 is TGTGCCAGCAGCCATTACGGGTCGAACACCGGGGAGCTGTTTTTT. Encoded protein: CASSHYGSNTGELFF.

A few counts support this clonotype. The chain combines TRBV29-1 with TRBJ1-1; no clear D gene. V dropped 4 bases and J dropped 8 bases, with 14 bases sitting between them. The CDR3 contains 12 residues. The germline CDR1 and CDR2 sequences are SQVTM and ANQGSEA. CDR3 nucleotides: TGCAGCGTTGTCCCCACCCATGCGGAAGCTTTCTTT. This codes for CSVVPTHAEAFF.

This clonotype appeared a single time. Germline is not matched at one junction end, which may reflect a read error. The gene calls are TRBV11-3 and TRBJ2-5, with TRBD1 as a possible D gene (5 bases). The CDR3 extends over 12 amino acids. Germline V gene data show CDR1 as SGHNT and CDR2 as YENEEA. This CDR3 is CASSLGEEAQYF. DNA of the CDR3: TGTGCCAGCAGCCTAGGGGAAGAGGCCCAGTACTTC.

This rearrangement joins TRBV4-3 to TRBJ2-6; D may match TRBD1 or TRBD2 (6 bases each). CDR3 length: 17 residues. The germline V and J ends were trimmed by 1 base and 2 bases, with 12 bases remaining between them. Germline values: CDR1 LGHNA, CDR2 YSLEER. CDR3 bases: TGCGCCAGCAGCCAAGGATGGGGGGCGGCTGGGGCCAACGTCCTGACTTTC. Amino acids: CASSQGWGAAGANVLTF.

The rearrangement links TRBV7-3 to TRBJ2-7; perhaps TRBD1 as D (5 bases). Trimming took off 3 bases at V and 6 bases at J, with 12 bases between the two ends. This CDR3 contains 13 residues. Per the germline V gene, CDR1 is SGHTA and CDR2 is FQGTGA. The CDR3 loop is CASSLDIISEQYF. CDR3 in DNA: TGTGCCAGCAGCTTGGACATTATTAGCGAGCAGTACTTC.

The chain joins TRBV9 to TRBJ1-2; D is uncertain. Trimming took off 0 bases at V and 8 bases at J, with 17 bases between the two ends. CDR1 is SGDLS, CDR2 YYNGEE, per germline. This CDR3 spans 15 amino acids. CDR3: CASSVEQYLGRGYTF. The CDR3 region has the DNA TGTGCCAGCAGCGTAGAGCAGTACCTTGGTCGCGGCTACACCTTC.

CDR3 sequence: CASSQVLGDTQYF. The DNA for the CDR3 is TGCGCCAGCAGCCAAGTTCTAGGGGATACGCAGTATTTT. V is TRBV4-3 and J is TRBJ2-3, with no clear D. The V gene's germline CDR1 is LGHNA and CDR2 YSLEER. The V gene lost 1 base and the J gene lost 6 bases, with 8 bases spanning the gap. The CDR3 has 13 residues.

This clonotype was seen a handful of times. The CDR3 nucleotides are TGTGCCAGCAGCTTATTCCGGGAGCAGTACTTC. Translated, it gives CASSLFREQYF. The chain uses TRBV11-1 and TRBJ2-7, with D uncertain. V lost 2 bases and J 7 bases, leaving 6 bases between the germline ends. The CDR3 has 11 amino acids. Germline loops: CDR1 SGHAT, CDR2 FQDESV (reference sequence).

This chain links TRBV7-8 with TRBJ2-7; D tentatively reads TRBD1 or TRBD2 (5 bases each). The CDR3 length is 14 residues. The germline V gene encodes CDR1 SGHVS and CDR2 FQNEAQ. The germline V and J ends were trimmed by 6 bases and 2 bases, with 14 bases remaining between them. The CDR3 spells CASSSGTYPYEQYF. The CDR3 coding sequence is TGTGCCAGCAGTTCTGGGACGTACCCCTACGAGCAGTACTTC.

The DNA of the CDR3 is TGCAGTGCTAGAGTTATCGGGGGGATAGGGGATAGGAAAAATGAGCAGTTCTTC. It translates to CSARVIGGIGDRKNEQFF. J is TRBJ2-1 and V is TRBV20-1; 7 bases fit TRBD2. CDR1 is DFQATT, CDR2 SNEGSKA, per germline (reference sequence). This CDR3 is 18 amino acids long. With 1 base clipped from V and 7 bases from J, the junction kept 19 bases outside the gene matches.

V and J are TRBV7-9 and TRBJ2-3, with D possibly TRBD2 on 5 matching bases. The CDR3 runs to 16 residues. Germline lookup yields CDR1 SEHNR and CDR2 FQNEAQ (reference sequence). The V end lost 5 bases, the J end lost 0 bases, and 15 bases lay between the germline ends. This CDR3 is CASSPVGGSSTDTQYF. The CDR3 nucleotides read TGTGCCAGCAGCCCAGTTGGAGGTTCTAGCACAGATACGCAGTATTTT.